A selection of T cell receptor beta chains follows, all from one sample in a study of radiation and T cells in renal cell carcinoma. TCRdb's copy holds only in-frame clones and misses some; the assay was immunoSEQ multiplex PCR. The sample consists of 15,000 to 17,000 clones, 56% of them appearing once. The sample in question was tumor tissue, obtained from a patient whose treatment was nephrectomy without radiotherapy. The receptors derive from a man aged 50 to 59 with renal cell carcinoma. Each CDR3 is given with its conserved first and last residue. A D gene is named only where the DNA matches it firmly. Clone size is not always given. Where it is, it says once, few, many or a class for expanded clones.

cdr3_aa: CASSQIQGGEKLFF
cdr3_nt: TGCGCCAGCAGCCAAATTCAGGGGGGAGAAAAACTGTTTTTT
clone_size: .
j_call: TRBJ1-4
d_call: TRBD1
v_call: TRBV4-1

cdr3_aa: CASSGTDNYGYTF
cdr3_nt: TGTGCCAGCAGCGGGACAGATAACTATGGCTACACCTTC
clone_size: few
j_call: TRBJ1-2
d_call: TRBD1
v_call: TRBV2

cdr3_aa: CASSDSYGYTF
cdr3_nt: TGTGCCAGCAGTGACTCCTATGGCTACACCTTC
clone_size: .
j_call: TRBJ1-2
d_call: .
v_call: TRBV6-4

cdr3_aa: CASETGVYNEQFF
cdr3_nt: TGTGCCAGCGAAACAGGGGTCTACAATGAGCAGTTCTTC
clone_size: once
j_call: TRBJ2-1
d_call: TRBD1
v_call: TRBV6-6

cdr3_aa: CASSEANGQNYGYTF
cdr3_nt: TGTGCCAGCAGTGAAGCAAACGGGCAGAACTATGGCTACACCTTC
clone_size: few
j_call: TRBJ1-2
d_call: .
v_call: TRBV6-1

cdr3_aa: CASSAGTGSTPLHF
cdr3_nt: TGTGCCAGCAGTGCAGGGACAGGGAGCACACCCCTCCACTTT
clone_size: .
j_call: TRBJ1-6
d_call: TRBD1
v_call: TRBV6-1

cdr3_aa: CASTRVRYSYEQYF
cdr3_nt: TGTGCCAGCACCAGGGTGAGGTACTCCTACGAGCAGTACTTC
clone_size: .
j_call: TRBJ2-7
d_call: .
v_call: TRBV6-5

cdr3_aa: CSVEGSGTPSSYNEQFF
cdr3_nt: TGCAGCGTTGAAGGATCCGGGACACCTAGCTCCTACAATGAGCAGTTCTTC
clone_size: .
j_call: TRBJ2-1
d_call: .
v_call: TRBV29-1

cdr3_aa: CASSPPPGGETQYF
cdr3_nt: TGTGCCAGCAGCCCTCCCCCAGGGGGGGAGACCCAGTACTTC
clone_size: .
j_call: TRBJ2-5
d_call: .
v_call: TRBV5-6

cdr3_aa: CASSFTREIYYNEQFF
cdr3_nt: TGTGCCAGCAGCTTTACGAGGGAGATTTACTACAATGAGCAGTTCTTC
clone_size: .
j_call: TRBJ2-1
d_call: .
v_call: TRBV7-9